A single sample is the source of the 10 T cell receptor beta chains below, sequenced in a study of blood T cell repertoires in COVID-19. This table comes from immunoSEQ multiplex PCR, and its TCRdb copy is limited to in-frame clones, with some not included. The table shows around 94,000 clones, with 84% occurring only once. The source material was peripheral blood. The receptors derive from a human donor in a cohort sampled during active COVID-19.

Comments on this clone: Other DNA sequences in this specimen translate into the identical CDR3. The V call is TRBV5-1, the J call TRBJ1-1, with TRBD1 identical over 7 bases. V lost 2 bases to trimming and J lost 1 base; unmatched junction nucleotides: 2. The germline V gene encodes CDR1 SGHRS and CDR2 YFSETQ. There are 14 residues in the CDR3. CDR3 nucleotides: TGCGCCAGCAGCTTACAGGGGTCGAACACTGAAGCTTTCTTT. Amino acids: CASSLQGSNTEAFF.

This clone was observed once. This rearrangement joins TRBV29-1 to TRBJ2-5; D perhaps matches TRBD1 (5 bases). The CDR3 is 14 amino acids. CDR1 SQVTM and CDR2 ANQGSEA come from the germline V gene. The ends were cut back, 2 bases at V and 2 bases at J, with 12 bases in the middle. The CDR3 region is CSVETGPLQETQYF. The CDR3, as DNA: TGCAGCGTTGAAACAGGCCCCTTACAAGAGACCCAGTACTTC. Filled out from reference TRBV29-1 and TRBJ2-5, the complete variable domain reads SAVISQKPSRDICQRGTSLTIQCQVDSQVTMMFWYRQQPGQSLTLIATANQGSEATYESGFVIDKFPISRPNLTFSTLTVSNMSPEDSSIYLCSVETGPLQETQYFGPGTRLLVL.

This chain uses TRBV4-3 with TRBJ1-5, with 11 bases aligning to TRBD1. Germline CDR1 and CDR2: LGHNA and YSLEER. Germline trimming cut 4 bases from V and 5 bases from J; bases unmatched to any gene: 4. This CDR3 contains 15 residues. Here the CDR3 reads CASSPSGQGDQPQHF. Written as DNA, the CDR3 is TGCGCCAGCAGCCCTTCGGGACAGGGGGATCAGCCCCAGCATTTT.

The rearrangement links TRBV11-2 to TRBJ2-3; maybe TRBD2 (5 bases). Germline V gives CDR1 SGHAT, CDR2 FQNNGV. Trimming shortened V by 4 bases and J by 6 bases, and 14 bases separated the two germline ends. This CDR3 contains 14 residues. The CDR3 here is CASSSPRGGDTQYF. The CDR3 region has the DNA TGTGCCAGCAGCTCTCCTAGAGGCGGGGATACGCAGTATTTT.

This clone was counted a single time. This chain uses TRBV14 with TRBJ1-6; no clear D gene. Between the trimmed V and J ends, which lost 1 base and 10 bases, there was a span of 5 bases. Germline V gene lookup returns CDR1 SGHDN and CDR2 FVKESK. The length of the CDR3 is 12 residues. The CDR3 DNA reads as TGTGCCAGCAGCCAAGGCAGGTCACCCCTCCACTTT. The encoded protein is CASSQGRSPLHF.

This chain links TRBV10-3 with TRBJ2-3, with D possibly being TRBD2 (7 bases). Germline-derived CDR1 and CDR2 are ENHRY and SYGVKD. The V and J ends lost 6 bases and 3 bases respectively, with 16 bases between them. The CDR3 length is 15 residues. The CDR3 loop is CAIRDLGGATDTQYF. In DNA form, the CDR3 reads TGTGCCATCAGGGACCTGGGGGGGGCTACAGATACGCAGTATTTT.

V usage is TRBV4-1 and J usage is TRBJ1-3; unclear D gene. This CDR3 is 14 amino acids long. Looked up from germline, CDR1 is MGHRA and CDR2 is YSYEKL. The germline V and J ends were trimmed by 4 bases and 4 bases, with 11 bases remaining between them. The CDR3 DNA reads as TGCGCCAGCAGCCGAGGTCCCATAGGAAACACCATATATTTT. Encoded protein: CASSRGPIGNTIYF.

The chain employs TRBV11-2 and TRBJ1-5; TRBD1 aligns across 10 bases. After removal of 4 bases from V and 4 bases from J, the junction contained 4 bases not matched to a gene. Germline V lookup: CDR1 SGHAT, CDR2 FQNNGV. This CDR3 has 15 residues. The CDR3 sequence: CASSSGQGWNQPQHF. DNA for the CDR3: TGTGCCAGCAGCTCGGGACAGGGGTGGAATCAGCCCCAGCATTTT.

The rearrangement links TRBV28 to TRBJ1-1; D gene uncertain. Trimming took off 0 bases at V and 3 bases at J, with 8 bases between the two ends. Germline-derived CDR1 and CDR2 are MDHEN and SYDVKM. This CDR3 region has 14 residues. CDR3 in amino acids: CASSLWVTDTEAFF. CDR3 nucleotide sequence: TGTGCCAGCAGTTTATGGGTCACGGACACTGAAGCTTTCTTT.

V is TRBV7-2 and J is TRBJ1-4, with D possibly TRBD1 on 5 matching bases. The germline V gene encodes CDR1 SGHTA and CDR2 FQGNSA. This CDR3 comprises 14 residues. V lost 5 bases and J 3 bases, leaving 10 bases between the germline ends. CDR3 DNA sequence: TGTGCCAGCAGCCCAGGGTCGGCTAATGAAAAACTGTTTTTT. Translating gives CASSPGSANEKLFF.